The 5 T cell receptor beta chains reported below all come from one sample, sequenced in a study of T-cell reconstitution after alpha-beta-depleted transplantation in children. Preparation of the TCRbeta library was carried out with unique molecular identifiers. TCRdb re-analysed the PCR reads in MiXCR, keeping a single row per CDR3 protein. Of some 340,000 distinct CDR3 sequences in the sample, 10% were seen once. The sequencing used PBMCs from the stem cell graft donor, collected from the stem cell graft. Receptors originate from a human donor who donated a stem cell graft to a child with acute lymphoblastic leukemia.

The rearrangement joins TRBV4-2 to TRBJ2-7, with a possible D match to TRBD2 (5 bases). Germline CDR1 and CDR2: LGHNA and YNFKEQ. CDR3 length: 16 amino acids. Trimming stripped 0 bases from V and 2 bases from J, with 14 bases between. The CDR3, as DNA: TGTGCCAGCAGCCAAGACTACGGACTCAGTCCCTACGAGCAGTACTTC. Its translation is CASSQDYGLSPYEQYF.

This clonotype has ten or more counts. CDR3 sequence: CSVEYGSGETQYF. CDR3 DNA: TGCAGCGTTGAATACGGGAGTGGCGAGACCCAGTACTTC. The V gene is TRBV29-1, the J gene TRBJ2-5; TRBD2 is a possible D gene (6 bases). The CDR3 runs to 13 residues. The V gene's germline CDR1 is SQVTM and CDR2 ANQGSEA. Trimming cost V 2 bases and J 5 bases, with 12 bases left between them.

This clonotype was recorded a few times. The rearrangement links TRBV7-2 to TRBJ2-7; 7 bases fit TRBD1. The CDR3 contains 17 residues. With V trimmed by 1 base and J by 2 bases, 11 bases remained unmatched. Germline values: CDR1 SGHTA, CDR2 FQGNSA. Here the CDR3 DNA reads TGTGCCAGCAGCTTAGGAGGGTTGGACAGGTACCCCTACGAGCAGTACTTC. Translating it yields CASSLGGLDRYPYEQYF.

This clonotype has at least ten counts. This chain uses TRBV29-1 with TRBJ2-5; the match to TRBD2 covers 7 bases. V shed 7 bases, J shed 5 bases, and the junction held 7 bases outside the gene matches. Germline V CDR1 and CDR2: SQVTM, ANQGSEA. The CDR3 is made up of 12 amino acids. The CDR3 nucleotides are TGCAGCGGAGGGACTACGGGGGAGACCCAGTACTTC. Protein product: CSGGTTGETQYF.

Many counts were recorded for this clonotype. The J gene is TRBJ1-1, the V gene TRBV12-3 or TRBV12-4; no reliable D call. There are 13 residues in the CDR3. Trimming removed 6 bases from V and 1 base from J, with 9 bases in between. CDR3 bases: TGTGCCAGCAGATCTCAGGCGAACACTGAAGCTTTCTTT. It codes for CASRSQANTEAFF.